The 17 T cell receptor beta chains reported below all come from one sample, sequenced in a study of CD8 T cells in ankylosing spondylitis. Study-wide points: In ankylosing spondylitis blood, a motif of roughly eight highly homologous TCR beta variants appeared characteristic.

TCRdb re-called the 5' RACE reads through MiXCR, storing one row per CDR3 protein. Of more than 500,000 distinct CDR3 sequences detected, about 5% appear once; the ten largest clones hold roughly 3.5%. These TCRs' antigens remain unknown. Sequences were obtained from blood, either unsorted or a sorted T cell fraction (not recorded which). Source of these receptors: a male donor with ankylosing spondylitis.

This clonotype was observed at least ten times. The chain uses TRBV20-1 and TRBJ1-4; D may be TRBD1 (6 bases). CDR1 and CDR2 from the germline V gene are DFQATT and SNEGSKA (reference sequence). This CDR3 is built from 14 residues. Trimming took 0 bases from V and 5 from J, leaving 10 bases between them. CDR3: CSARDRGSNEKLFF. The CDR3 DNA is TGCAGTGCTAGAGATAGGGGGAGCAATGAAAAACTGTTTTTT.

This clonotype was recorded many times. The chain carries TRBV20-1 and TRBJ1-1; D may be TRBD1 (5 bases). Trimming shortened V by 4 bases and J by 4 bases, and 10 bases separated the two germline ends. The germline V gene has CDR1 DFQATT and CDR2 SNEGSKA (reference sequence). This CDR3 has 12 amino acids. The chain's CDR3 is CSANSRVTEAFF. For the CDR3, the DNA is TGCAGTGCTAACTCCAGGGTCACTGAAGCTTTCTTT.

This clonotype was seen ten or more times. The genes are TRBV12-3 or TRBV12-4 and TRBJ1-5; 7 nucleotides match TRBD1. The V segment lost 5 bases and the J segment 2 bases; nucleotides outside the gene matches: 3. The CDR3 is 14 residues long. CDR3 in amino acids: CASSDTGGNQPQHF. The CDR3 bases are TGTGCCAGCAGTGACACAGGGGGCAATCAGCCCCAGCATTTT.

The V gene is TRBV6-2 or TRBV6-3, the J gene TRBJ2-5, with D possibly matching TRBD2 (5 bases). The germline V and J ends were trimmed by 5 bases and 9 bases, with 10 bases remaining between them. The CDR3 has 11 amino acids. The germline CDR1 and CDR2 sequences are MNHEY and SVGEGT. The CDR3 spells CASSALGAQYF. The CDR3 DNA reads TGTGCCAGCAGTGCCCTCGGGGCCCAGTACTTC.

This clonotype was observed a few times. As DNA, the CDR3 is TGTGCCAGCAGTACCAGGGACTCCTACGAGCAGTACTTC. Encoded protein: CASSTRDSYEQYF. This chain links TRBV6-1 with TRBJ2-7; D is possibly TRBD1 (5 bases). The V gene's germline CDR1 is MNHNS and CDR2 SASEGT. This CDR3 region has 13 residues. The V end was cut by 5 bases, the J end by 0 bases, with 8 bases between.

This clonotype was recorded at least ten times. The chain couples TRBV27 to TRBJ2-1, with D maybe TRBD2 (6 bases). V dropped 0 bases and J dropped 15 bases, with 15 bases sitting between them. Germline CDR1 is MNHEY and CDR2 is SMNVEV (reference sequence). This CDR3 region has 13 residues. The CDR3 coding sequence is TGTGCCAGCAGTTTATCCCCCGGTAGGAGGGGGTTCTTC. Protein: CASSLSPGRRGFF.

The table lists this clonotype with many counts. This sequence joins TRBV9 and TRBJ2-1; TRBD1 aligns across 8 bases. There are 17 residues in the CDR3. The V gene end was trimmed by 3 bases and the J gene end by 7 bases; junction bases not matched to a gene: 15. In germline, CDR1 is SGDLS, CDR2 YYNGEE. CDR3 DNA: TGTGCCAGCAGCGGGGTATCCGGACTCCGACAGGGGAATGAGCAGTTCTTC. Protein: CASSGVSGLRQGNEQFF.

This clonotype was observed at least ten times. V usage is TRBV6-2 or TRBV6-3 and J usage is TRBJ1-3; D unclear. CDR3 length: 16 residues. V was pared by 7 bases and J by 0 bases, with 16 bases between. CDR1 and CDR2 (germline): MNHEY, SVGEGT. CDR3 loop: CASTRPGRNSGNTIYF. As DNA, the CDR3 is TGTGCCAGCACTCGGCCTGGACGGAACTCTGGAAACACCATATATTTT.

This clonotype appeared many times. The chain is built from TRBV7-2 and TRBJ2-3; no clear D gene. The CDR3 contains 14 residues. Germline V lookup: CDR1 SGHTA, CDR2 FQGNSA. Trimming pared 2 bases from V and 0 bases from J, leaving 6 bases between. The DNA of the CDR3 is TGTGCCAGCAGCTTAAGGGCTAGCACAGATACGCAGTATTTT. Translation: CASSLRASTDTQYF.

In its sample, this clonotype was seen a few times. The V gene is TRBV20-1, the J gene TRBJ2-6; a weak D match, TRBD1 (5 bases). CDR3 length equals 14 residues. With 4 bases removed from V and 2 bases from J, the gap between germline ends came to 9 bases. From germline, CDR1 is DFQATT and CDR2 SNEGSKA (reference sequence). The CDR3 DNA reads TGCAGTGCTACAGGGATGGCTGGGGCCAACGTCCTGACTTTC. Amino acid sequence: CSATGMAGANVLTF.

This clonotype was seen repeatedly, ten times or more. The chain couples TRBV5-6 to TRBJ2-7; D possibly corresponds to TRBD2 (5 bases). Deletions cut 2 bases from V and 1 base from J, with 10 bases between. Looked up from germline, CDR1 is SGHDT and CDR2 is YYEEEE. This CDR3 is 14 amino acids long. As DNA, the CDR3 is TGTGCCAGCAGCTTAATCGGAGGATCCTACGAGCAGTACTTC. Encoded protein: CASSLIGGSYEQYF.

This clonotype was found many times. This CDR3 is CASTSPQGHEQYF. In DNA, the CDR3 is TGTGCCAGCACCTCGCCTCAAGGCCACGAGCAGTACTTC. The chain links TRBV6-6 to TRBJ2-7, with D uncertain. The CDR3 extends over 13 amino acids. Germline values: CDR1 MNHNY, CDR2 SVGAGI (reference sequence). V was trimmed by 7 bases and J by 5 bases, leaving 15 bases between them.

This clonotype was recorded many times. The CDR3 is CASSLAQASGGYTF. Written as DNA, the CDR3 is TGCGCCAGCAGCTTGGCCCAGGCATCGGGGGGCTACACCTTC. This chain links TRBV5-1 with TRBJ1-2, with D unresolved. The CDR3 is 14 residues long. The germline V and J ends were trimmed by 0 bases and 8 bases, with 14 bases remaining between them. The germline CDR1 and CDR2 sequences are SGHRS and YFSETQ.

The rearrangement uses TRBV6-6 and TRBJ1-2, with TRBD1 as a possible D gene (5 bases). Germline V lookup: CDR1 MNHNY, CDR2 SVGAGI (reference sequence). The CDR3 consists of 13 residues. V lost 8 bases and J lost 4, with 14 bases in between. Here the CDR3 DNA reads TGTGCCAGCGTCCGCGAGGGGCTCTATGGCTACACCTTC. It is translated as CASVREGLYGYTF.

This clonotype was observed many times. The genes are TRBV7-2 and TRBJ2-7; TRBD1 or TRBD2 may be the D gene (5 bases each). This CDR3 is built from 14 residues. CDR1 and CDR2 (germline): SGHTA, FQGNSA. V was trimmed by 8 bases and J by 1 base, leaving 15 bases between them. The CDR3 loop is CASLPWDRSYEQYF. The CDR3 coding sequence is TGTGCCAGCCTCCCTTGGGACCGATCCTACGAGCAGTACTTC. The whole variable domain, remainder taken from reference TRBV7-2 and TRBJ2-7, is GAGVSQSPSNKVTEKGKDVELRCDPISGHTALYWYRQSLGQGLEFLIYFQGNSAPDKSGLPSDRFSAERTGGSVSTLTIQRTQQEDSAVYLCASLPWDRSYEQYFGPGTRLTVT.

This clonotype was detected many times. The chain recombines TRBV29-1 with TRBJ1-1; D call uncertain. Germline V CDR1 and CDR2: SQVTM, ANQGSEA. CDR3 length: 10 amino acids. V lost 6 bases, J lost 6 bases, and 8 bases lay in between. The CDR3 reads CSVVGPEAFF. The DNA of the CDR3 is TGCAGCGTGGTGGGCCCTGAAGCTTTCTTT.

This clonotype occurred many times. This chain joins TRBV4-1 and TRBJ2-3; no reliable D call. Germline V gene sequence: CDR1 MGHRA, CDR2 YSYEKL. V was pared by 2 bases and J by 1 base, with 13 bases between. The CDR3 contains 16 residues. The CDR3 loop is CASSQPSRPRTDTQYF. CDR3 nucleotides: TGCGCCAGCAGCCAACCAAGCCGACCCCGCACAGATACGCAGTATTTT.